The 29 T cell receptor beta chains below all came from one sample that was sequenced in a study of cytomegalovirus exposure and HLA in healthy donors. 13 Jbeta primers and 60 Vbeta primers were used for the PCR. The method was immunoSEQ multiplex PCR; TCRdb's version includes in-frame clones alone and lacks a portion of them. The repertoire holds 250,000 to 350,000 clones, with about 80% as singletons. The source material was PBMCs. Receptors originate from a girl aged 2-15 years in good health and CMV-seronegative.

The V and J genes are TRBV19 and TRBJ1-2; maybe TRBD1 (5 bases). The CDR3 extends over 12 amino acids. The germline V gene has CDR1 LNHDA and CDR2 SQIVND (reference sequence). Trimming shortened V by 3 bases and J by 4 bases, and 6 bases separated the two germline ends. The CDR3 DNA sequence: TGTGCCAGTAGTATGACAGTCTATGGCTACACCTTC. Its protein product is CASSMTVYGYTF.

This clone was detected only once. J is TRBJ2-1 and V is TRBV27; TRBD1 aligns across 10 bases. V lost 6 bases to trimming and J lost 4 bases; unmatched junction nucleotides: 6. This CDR3 is 15 amino acids long. Per germline, CDR1 MNHEY and CDR2 SMNVEV (reference sequence). The CDR3 DNA is TGTGCCAGCAGGCGACCGGGACAGGGGTACAATGAGCAGTTCTTC. It codes for CASRRPGQGYNEQFF.

This clone came up a few times. The chain is built from TRBV7-6 and TRBJ1-1, with 9 bases aligning to TRBD1. V was clipped by 9 bases and J by 5 bases; unmatched bases: 7. This CDR3 contains 13 residues. Germline V gene data show CDR1 as SGHVS and CDR2 as FNYEAQ. CDR3 nucleotides: TGTGCCAGGAACTTAGGACAGGGGACTGAAGCTTTCTTT. It specifies CARNLGQGTEAFF.

The chain uses TRBV6-5 and TRBJ2-5; weak D call: TRBD1 (5 bases). There are 16 residues in the CDR3. Deletions cut 2 bases from V and 4 bases from J, with 17 bases between. The germline V gene has CDR1 MNHEY and CDR2 SVGAGI. CDR3 protein: CASSYGQGSFGETQYF. CDR3 bases: TGTGCCAGCAGTTACGGTCAGGGAAGTTTCGGAGAGACCCAGTACTTC.

The chain is built from TRBV11-2 and TRBJ1-3; a possible D gene is TRBD1 (5 bases). This CDR3 is built from 14 residues. V was trimmed by 2 bases and J by 7 bases, leaving 12 bases between them. In germline, CDR1 is SGHAT, CDR2 FQNNGV. CDR3 in amino acids: CASSLPGRGNTIYF. In nucleotides, the CDR3 is TGTGCCAGCAGCTTACCAGGGCGGGGGAACACCATATATTTT.

V and J are TRBV5-1 and TRBJ2-7; the D gene is possibly TRBD1 (5 bases). Germline V gene sequence: CDR1 SGHRS, CDR2 YFSETQ. CDR3 length: 13 amino acids. Trimming removed 0 bases from V and 10 bases from J, with 14 bases in between. The CDR3 sequence: CASSLARAYGQYF. Here the CDR3 DNA reads TGCGCCAGCAGCTTGGCCAGGGCCTACGGACAGTACTTC.

The CDR3 DNA sequence: TGCGCCAGCAGCCAGGCCCGGCGGGGAGATACGCAGTATTTT. Translating gives CASSQARRGDTQYF. The V and J genes are TRBV4-1 and TRBJ2-3; the D gene is possibly TRBD2 (6 bases). This CDR3 contains 14 residues. From germline, CDR1 is MGHRA and CDR2 YSYEKL. V was clipped by 3 bases and J by 5 bases, with 12 bases between them.

The gene calls are TRBV6-5 and TRBJ1-2; 7 nucleotides align to TRBD1. Trimming removed 7 bases from V and 4 bases from J; junction bases left unmatched: 3. Germline CDR1 is MNHEY and CDR2 is SVGAGI. The CDR3 is 12 amino acids. CDR3 residues: CASTNRGYGYTF. The CDR3, as DNA: TGTGCCAGCACCAACAGGGGCTATGGCTACACCTTC.

The rearrangement joins TRBV5-1 to TRBJ2-3; the D gene is possibly TRBD1 (5 bases). In germline, CDR1 is SGHRS, CDR2 YFSETQ. Trimming cost V 0 bases and J 4 bases, with 12 bases left between them. This CDR3 is built from 15 residues. The CDR3 nucleotides read TGCGCCAGCAGCTTGGGGCCAGGGTTCTCAGATACGCAGTATTTT. Amino acid sequence: CASSLGPGFSDTQYF.

The gene calls are TRBV18 and TRBJ2-1; 9 nucleotides agree with TRBD1. The J segment lost 4 bases and the V segment lost 0 bases, leaving 1 base of the junction unmatched. Germline CDR1 reads KGHSH; CDR2 reads LQKENI. CDR3 length: 15 amino acids. The CDR3 bases are TGTGCCAGCTCACCACCAGGGACAGGGTACAATGAGCAGTTCTTC. Translation gives CASSPPGTGYNEQFF.

The gene calls are TRBV14 and TRBJ1-5; D perhaps matches TRBD1 (6 bases). CDR3 length equals 17 residues. With 0 bases removed from V and 1 base from J, the gap between germline ends came to 13 bases. Germline-derived CDR1 and CDR2 are SGHDN and FVKESK. CDR3 sequence reads: CASSQDLGRGSNQPQHF. CDR3 bases: TGTGCCAGCAGCCAAGATCTGGGCAGGGGAAGCAATCAGCCCCAGCATTTT. Complete variable domain (other parts from reference TRBV14 and TRBJ1-5): EAGVTQFPSHSVIEKGQTVTLRCDPISGHDNLYWYRRVMGKEIKFLLHFVKESKQDESGMPNNRFLAERTGGTYSTLKVQPAELEDSGVYFCASSQDLGRGSNQPQHFGDGTRLSIL.

The gene calls are TRBV5-6 and TRBJ2-7; a possible D gene is TRBD1 (5 bases). The CDR3 consists of 15 residues. The V gene's germline CDR1 is SGHDT and CDR2 YYEEEE. The ends were cut back, 0 bases at V and 3 bases at J, with 13 bases in the middle. The CDR3 DNA is TGTGCCAGCAGCTTGGTTACAGGCTATGACTACGAGCAGTACTTC. Protein: CASSLVTGYDYEQYF. Full variable domain (outside the CDR3, taken from reference TRBV5-6 and TRBJ2-7): DAGVTQSPTHLIKTRGQQVTLRCSPKSGHDTVSWYQQALGQGPQFIFQYYEEEERQRGNFPDRFSGHQFPNYSSELNVNALLLGDSALYLCASSLVTGYDYEQYFGPGTRLTVT.

The rearrangement links TRBV27 to TRBJ2-3, with D unresolved. Germline V gene data show CDR1 as MNHEY and CDR2 as SMNVEV (reference sequence). The V gene lost 3 bases and the J gene lost 0 bases, with 7 bases spanning the gap. The CDR3 consists of 14 residues. The CDR3 spells CASSFAASTDTQYF. The CDR3 DNA reads as TGTGCCAGCAGTTTTGCGGCAAGCACAGATACGCAGTATTTT.

The CDR3 region is CASSLSGGSTDTQYF. In DNA, the CDR3 is TGCGCCAGCAGCTTGTCCGGGGGTAGCACAGATACGCAGTATTTT. This rearrangement joins TRBV5-1 to TRBJ2-3; maybe TRBD2 (6 bases). This CDR3 is built from 15 residues. Trimming cost V 1 base and J 0 bases, with 9 bases left between them. The germline V gene has CDR1 SGHRS and CDR2 YFSETQ.

The chain uses TRBV7-3 and TRBJ2-7; 7 positions agree with TRBD2. Germline-derived CDR1 and CDR2 are SGHTA and FQGTGA. J gave up 2 bases and V 2 bases, and 3 bases lay outside the gene matches. This CDR3 region has 14 residues. The CDR3 bases are TGTGCCAGCAGCTTAGCTAGCGGTACCTACGAGCAGTACTTC. Residues: CASSLASGTYEQYF. The entire variable domain, with the rest obtained from reference TRBV7-3 and TRBJ2-7, is as follows: GAGVSQTPSNKVTEKGKYVELRCDPISGHTALYWYRQSLGQGPEFLIYFQGTGAADDSGLPNDRFFAVRPEGSVSTLKIQRTERGDSAVYLCASSLASGTYEQYFGPGTRLTVT.

The J gene is TRBJ1-2, the V gene TRBV28, with 7 bases identical to TRBD1. Germline CDR1 reads MDHEN; CDR2 reads SYDVKM. This CDR3 has 13 residues. Losses at the gene ends were 6 bases for V and 2 bases for J; bases not matched to a gene: 3. In DNA, the CDR3 is TGTGCCAGCAGCACAGGGGTCAACTATGGCTACACCTTC. This sequence encodes CASSTGVNYGYTF.

This sequence joins TRBV4-1 and TRBJ1-1; possible D gene TRBD1, 5 bases. Germline V lookup: CDR1 MGHRA, CDR2 YSYEKL. V was clipped by 2 bases and J by 1 base, with 17 bases between them. The CDR3 loop spans 17 amino acids. The CDR3 here is CASSQTFPQGGNTEAFF. Here the CDR3 DNA reads TGCGCCAGCAGCCAAACCTTCCCCCAGGGTGGGAACACTGAAGCTTTCTTT.

This clone appeared a few times. The J gene is TRBJ1-6, the V gene TRBV29-1; D may be TRBD1 (6 bases). This CDR3 comprises 15 residues. Germline CDR1 SQVTM, CDR2 ANQGSEA. V was shortened by 3 bases and J by 10 bases, with 19 bases between the two germline ends. CDR3 amino acids: CSVDRSTGIRSPLHF. The DNA of the CDR3 is TGCAGCGTTGATCGAAGTACAGGGATTCGATCACCCCTCCACTTT. The entire variable domain, with the rest obtained from reference TRBV29-1 and TRBJ1-6, is as follows: SAVISQKPSRDICQRGTSLTIQCQVDSQVTMMFWYRQQPGQSLTLIATANQGSEATYESGFVIDKFPISRPNLTFSTLTVSNMSPEDSSIYLCSVDRSTGIRSPLHFGNGTRLTVT.

For this clone: The sample carries other DNA sequences with the same CDR3. This chain uses TRBV29-1 with TRBJ1-1; D unresolved. V lost 7 bases and J 11 bases, leaving 14 bases between the germline ends. The CDR3 consists of 10 residues. Germline CDR1 reads SQVTM; CDR2 reads ANQGSEA. The chain's CDR3 is CSGTQLEAFF. CDR3 nucleotide sequence: TGCAGCGGAACACAGCTTGAGGCTTTCTTT.

This chain joins TRBV10-3 and TRBJ1-1; 10 bases fit TRBD1. V was pared by 6 bases and J by 2 bases, with 3 bases of the junction left unmatched. Germline CDR1 is ENHRY and CDR2 is SYGVKD. CDR3 length: 14 amino acids. This CDR3 reads CAIRTTGGNTEAFF. Here the CDR3 DNA reads TGTGCCATCAGAACGACAGGGGGCAACACTGAAGCTTTCTTT.

V gene TRBV5-1 combines with J gene TRBJ2-3; no clear D. The CDR3 has 17 residues. Looked up from germline, CDR1 is SGHRS and CDR2 is YFSETQ. Between the trimmed V and J ends, which lost 4 bases and 3 bases, there was a span of 21 bases. The CDR3 coding sequence is TGCGCCAGCAGCCCTCGAGAAGCGCCCTTTTGGACAGATACGCAGTATTTT. Its translation: CASSPREAPFWTDTQYF. Using reference TRBV5-1 and TRBJ2-3 for the parts outside the CDR3, the full variable domain is KAGVTQTPRYLIKTRGQQVTLSCSPISGHRSVSWYQQTPGQGLQFLFEYFSETQRNKGNFPGRFSGRQFSNSRSEMNVSTLELGDSALYLCASSPREAPFWTDTQYFGPGTRLTVL.

V gene TRBV18 combines with J gene TRBJ1-1; the D is unclear. V was shortened by 3 bases and J by 1 base, with 6 bases between the two germline ends. Germline V gene lookup returns CDR1 KGHSH and CDR2 LQKENI. CDR3 size: 13 residues. The CDR3 here is CASSPIGNTEAFF. CDR3 in DNA: TGTGCCAGCTCACCGATCGGGAACACTGAAGCTTTCTTT. Combining the CDR3 with reference TRBV18 and TRBJ1-1 gives the whole variable domain NAGVMQNPRHLVRRRGQEARLRCSPMKGHSHVYWYRQLPEEGLKFMVYLQKENIIDESGMPKERFSAEFPKEGPSILRIQQVVRGDSAAYFCASSPIGNTEAFFGQGTRLTVV.

The CDR3 sequence is CASSSSRGRVDEQFF. The DNA of the CDR3 is TGTGCCAGCTCCTCGAGCAGGGGGCGCGTCGATGAGCAGTTCTTC. The V call is TRBV7-6, the J call TRBJ2-1; 8 nucleotides match TRBD1. V was clipped by 8 bases and J by 8 bases; unmatched bases: 14. Germline CDR1 is SGHVS and CDR2 is FNYEAQ. There are 15 residues in the CDR3.

In this sample, this clone turned up a few times. The chain joins TRBV5-6 to TRBJ1-2; D might be TRBD1 (5 bases). The CDR3 length is 14 residues. Germline V gives CDR1 SGHDT, CDR2 YYEEEE. The V end lost 1 base, the J end lost 6 bases, and 13 bases lay between the germline ends. CDR3 amino acids: CASSLTAGFHGYTF. The CDR3 nucleotides are TGTGCCAGCAGCTTGACGGCAGGGTTTCATGGCTACACCTTC.

The genes are TRBV25-1 and TRBJ2-7; D is possibly TRBD1 (6 bases). CDR3 length equals 14 residues. V lost 5 bases and J 3 bases, leaving 14 bases between the germline ends. CDR1 is MGHDK, CDR2 SYGVNS, per germline. CDR3 coding DNA: TGTGCCAGCAGTCAGATACAGGGCGGCTACGAGCAGTACTTC. Translation gives CASSQIQGGYEQYF.

The genes are TRBV9 and TRBJ2-3, with D possibly matching TRBD2 (7 bases). Germline assignment: CDR1 SGDLS and CDR2 YYNGEE. The CDR3 spans 19 residues. V was shortened by 0 bases and J by 0 bases, with 20 bases between the two germline ends. CDR3 in amino acids: CASSVAGGQGGRSTDTQYF. The CDR3 DNA reads as TGTGCCAGCAGCGTAGCTGGGGGGCAGGGCGGGAGAAGCACAGATACGCAGTATTTT.

The chain is built from TRBV5-1 and TRBJ2-1; 13 nucleotides line up with TRBD2. This CDR3 region has 16 residues. From germline, CDR1 is SGHRS and CDR2 YFSETQ. V shed 0 bases and J 6 bases; nucleotides not matched to a gene: 3. CDR3 in amino acids: CASSLGTSGSPNEQFF. The CDR3 DNA follows: TGCGCCAGCAGCTTGGGGACTAGCGGGAGTCCCAATGAGCAGTTCTTC.

This clone has more than one count but fewer than ten. The rearrangement joins TRBV7-9 to TRBJ2-5; TRBD1 agrees at 10 bases. The CDR3 sequence is 17 residues long. In germline, CDR1 is SEHNR, CDR2 FQNEAQ (reference sequence). V dropped 0 bases and J dropped 4; count of bases not matched to a gene: 8. In DNA, the CDR3 is TGTGCCAGCAGCTTAGCCCCCGGGACAGGGGTGGGAGAGACCCAGTACTTC. Protein product: CASSLAPGTGVGETQYF.

The chain employs TRBV5-1 and TRBJ2-7; tentatively, D is TRBD2 (5 bases). Trimming removed 0 bases at V and 0 bases at J, with 13 bases between. CDR3 length: 16 amino acids. Germline CDR1 and CDR2: SGHRS and YFSETQ. The CDR3 nucleotides are TGCGCCAGCAGCTTGGATCCAGCGCGGGTCTCCTACGAGCAGTACTTC. Translating gives CASSLDPARVSYEQYF.